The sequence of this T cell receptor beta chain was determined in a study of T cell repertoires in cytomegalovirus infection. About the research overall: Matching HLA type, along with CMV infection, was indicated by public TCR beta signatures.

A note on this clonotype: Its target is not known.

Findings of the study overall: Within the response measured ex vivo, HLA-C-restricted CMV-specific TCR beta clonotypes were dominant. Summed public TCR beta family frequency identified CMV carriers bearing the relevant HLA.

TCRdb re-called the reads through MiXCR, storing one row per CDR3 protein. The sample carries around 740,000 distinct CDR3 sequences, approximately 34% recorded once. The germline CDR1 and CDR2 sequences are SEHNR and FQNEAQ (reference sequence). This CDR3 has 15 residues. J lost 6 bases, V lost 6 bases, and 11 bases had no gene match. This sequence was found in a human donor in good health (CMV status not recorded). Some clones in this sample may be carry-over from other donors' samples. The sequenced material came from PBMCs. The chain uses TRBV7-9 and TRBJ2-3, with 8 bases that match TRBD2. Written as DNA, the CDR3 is TGTGCCAGCAGACCTGCGGGAGGCCCCAGGGATACGCAGTATTTT. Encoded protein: CASRPAGGPRDTQYF.